This T cell receptor beta chain originates from a study of blood T cell repertoires in COVID-19 (dated by TCRdb to 2018 to 2021). For the study in its entirety: Samples covering the acute and convalescent phases of COVID-19 were provided by collaborators in the United States, Italy and Spain. HLA class I and class II types, where available, came from metadata supplied by the sample provider rather than from assay-based typing. Samples came from the ongoing ImmuneRACE study (first 160 participants) plus 1,254 subjects from 6 global collaborators. The sample metadata nearly always contained a de-identified subject ID, COVID-19 status, age in years and sex. The repertoires were released in a freely available public database meant as a resource for research on the immune response to SARS-CoV-2. The material from the prospective study consisted of cDNA or gDNA derived from T cells, B-cell-depleted T cells, or PBMCs. Subjects who had been exposed to COVID-19, were actively infected with it, or had recovered from it provided the deeply sampled blood TCRbeta repertoires that made up the dataset.

Results and caveats for the whole study, not just this receptor: The amount of clinical and demographic metadata varied by source and participant and was provided uncurated.

Whole blood was collected in K2EDTA tubes by collaborating institutions according to the institutions' own protocols. For TCRbeta analysis, collaborators shipped samples as frozen whole blood, isolated PBMCs, or DNA extracted from either of those sample types. About this clone: Its antigen is not yet known. Within one base of it there is no much larger clone, and no base qualities were kept.

CDR1 and CDR2, per the germline V gene, are MGHRA and YSYEKL. The germline V and J ends show losses of 5 bases and 5 bases respectively, and no gene match explains 5 bases of the junction. The CDR3 measures 15 amino acids from cysteine to phenylalanine. Kept here is only the CDR3 DNA, which spans 45 bases and is read in frame from base 1. TCRbeta CDR3 regions were amplified from genomic DNA using the immunoSEQ Assay, a bias-controlled multiplex PCR. The study's own analysis went as follows. The number of nucleated cells in each sample was estimated by amplification of reference gene primers within the assay. To quantify the absolute abundance of each unique TCRbeta CDR3 rearrangement, sequence reads were collapsed and filtered. For each sample, productive Simpson clonality was calculated as the square root of Simpson's diversity index over productive rearrangements. The table comes from immuneACCESS by way of TCRdb, which keeps in-frame sequences with V and J called. Part of the clones is missing from these tables; in studies checked, under half for an unresolved V gene and the rest for unknown reasons. That table supplies the V and J calls and clone size; D and trimming were determined from the DNA. The sample table lists about 480,000 clones, roughly 89% of them with a count of one. The ten largest account for approximately 4.3% of the sample.

Here the chain combines TRBV4-1 and TRBJ2-2; 10 bases in the junction line up with TRBD1. This clonotype was obtained from a woman aged 30 to 39 with acute or convalescent COVID-19. Specimen: peripheral blood. This receptor has the CDR3 CASSIRTGGTGELFF. DNA sequence: TGCGCCAGCAGCATACGGACAGGGGGTACCGGGGAGCTGTTTTTT.